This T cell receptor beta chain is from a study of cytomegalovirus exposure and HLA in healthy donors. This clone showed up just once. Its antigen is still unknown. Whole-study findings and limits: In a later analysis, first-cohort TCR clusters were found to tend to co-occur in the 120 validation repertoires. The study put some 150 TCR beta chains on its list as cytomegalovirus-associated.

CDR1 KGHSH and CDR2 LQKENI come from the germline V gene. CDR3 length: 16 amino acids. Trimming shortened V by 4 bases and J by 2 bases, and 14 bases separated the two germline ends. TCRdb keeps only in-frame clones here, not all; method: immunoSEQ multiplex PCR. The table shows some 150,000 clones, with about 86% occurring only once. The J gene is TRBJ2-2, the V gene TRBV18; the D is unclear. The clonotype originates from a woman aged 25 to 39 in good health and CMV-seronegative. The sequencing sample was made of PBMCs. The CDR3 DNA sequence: TGTGCCAGCTCACAAGATGAACTCTCTAACACCGGGGAGCTGTTTTTT. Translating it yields CASSQDELSNTGELFF.